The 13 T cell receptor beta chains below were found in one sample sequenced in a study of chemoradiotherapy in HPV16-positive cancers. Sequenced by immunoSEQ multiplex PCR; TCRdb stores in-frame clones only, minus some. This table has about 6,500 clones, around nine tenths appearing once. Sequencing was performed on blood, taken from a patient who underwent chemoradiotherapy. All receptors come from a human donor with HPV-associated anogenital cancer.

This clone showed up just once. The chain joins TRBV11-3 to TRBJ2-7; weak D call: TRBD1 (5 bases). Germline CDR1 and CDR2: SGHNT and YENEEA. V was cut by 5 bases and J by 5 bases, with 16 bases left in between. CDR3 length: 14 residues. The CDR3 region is CASSMGLGPDEQYF. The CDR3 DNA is TGTGCCAGCAGCATGGGTTTGGGGCCAGACGAGCAGTACTTC.

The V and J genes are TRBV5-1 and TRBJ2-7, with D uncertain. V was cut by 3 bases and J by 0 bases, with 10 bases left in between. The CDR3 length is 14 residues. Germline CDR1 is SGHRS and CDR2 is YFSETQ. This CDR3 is CASSSMVSSYEQYF. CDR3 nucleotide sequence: TGCGCCAGCAGCTCTATGGTCTCCTCCTACGAGCAGTACTTC.

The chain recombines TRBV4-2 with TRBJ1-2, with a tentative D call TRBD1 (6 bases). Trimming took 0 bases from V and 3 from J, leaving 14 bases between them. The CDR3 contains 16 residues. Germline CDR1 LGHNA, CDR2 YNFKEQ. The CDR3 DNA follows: TGTGCCAGCAGCCAAGATCTCAGGGGATCAGACTATGGCTACACCTTC. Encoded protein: CASSQDLRGSDYGYTF.

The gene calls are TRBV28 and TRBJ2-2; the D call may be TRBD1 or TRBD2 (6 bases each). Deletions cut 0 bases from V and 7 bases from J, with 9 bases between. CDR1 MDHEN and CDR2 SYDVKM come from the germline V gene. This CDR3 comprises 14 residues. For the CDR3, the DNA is TGTGCCAGCAGTTTATGGGGGGGCAGCGGGGAGCTGTTTTTT. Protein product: CASSLWGGSGELFF.

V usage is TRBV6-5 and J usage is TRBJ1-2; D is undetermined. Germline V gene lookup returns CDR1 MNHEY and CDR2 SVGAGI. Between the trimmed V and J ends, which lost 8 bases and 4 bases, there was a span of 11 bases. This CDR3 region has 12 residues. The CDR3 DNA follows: TGTGCCAGCCTTGGACCCACCTATGGCTACACCTTC. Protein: CASLGPTYGYTF.

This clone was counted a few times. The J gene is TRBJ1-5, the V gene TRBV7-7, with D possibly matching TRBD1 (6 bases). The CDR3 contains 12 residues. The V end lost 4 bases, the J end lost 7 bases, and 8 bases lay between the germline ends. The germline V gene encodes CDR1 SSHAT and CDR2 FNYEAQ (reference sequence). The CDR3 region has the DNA TGTGCCAGCAGCTGCAGGGGCCAGCCCCAGCATTTT. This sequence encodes CASSCRGQPQHF.

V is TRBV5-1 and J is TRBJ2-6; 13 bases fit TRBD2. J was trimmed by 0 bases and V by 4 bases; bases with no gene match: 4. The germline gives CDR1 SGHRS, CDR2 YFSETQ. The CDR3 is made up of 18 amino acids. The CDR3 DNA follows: TGCGCCAGCAGCACGACTAGCGGGGGGACCTCTGGGGCCAACGTCCTGACTTTC. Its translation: CASSTTSGGTSGANVLTF. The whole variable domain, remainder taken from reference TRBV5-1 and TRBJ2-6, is KAGVTQTPRYLIKTRGQQVTLSCSPISGHRSVSWYQQTPGQGLQFLFEYFSETQRNKGNFPGRFSGRQFSNSRSEMNVSTLELGDSALYLCASSTTSGGTSGANVLTFGAGSRLTVL.

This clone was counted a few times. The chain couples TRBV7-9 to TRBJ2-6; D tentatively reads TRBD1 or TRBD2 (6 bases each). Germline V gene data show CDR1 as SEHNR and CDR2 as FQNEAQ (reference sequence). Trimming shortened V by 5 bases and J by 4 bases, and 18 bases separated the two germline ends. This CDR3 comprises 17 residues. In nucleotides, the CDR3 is TGTGCCAGCAGCCCTTTAACGGGGGCCTCAGGGGCCAACGTCCTGACTTTC. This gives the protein CASSPLTGASGANVLTF.

DNA for the CDR3: TGTGCCAGTAGTGATAGCGGGAGGGGGCAAGAGACCCAGTACTTC. This translates into CASSDSGRGQETQYF. The chain joins TRBV19 to TRBJ2-5; 11 positions match TRBD2. V lost 5 bases, J lost 2 bases, and 4 bases stayed unmatched. Per the germline V gene, CDR1 is LNHDA and CDR2 is SQIVND (reference sequence). The CDR3 is 15 amino acids.

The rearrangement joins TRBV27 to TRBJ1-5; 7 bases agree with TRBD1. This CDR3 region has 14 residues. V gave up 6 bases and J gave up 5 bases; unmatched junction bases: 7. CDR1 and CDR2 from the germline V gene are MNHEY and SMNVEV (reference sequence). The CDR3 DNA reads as TGTGCCAGCAGCTTGGGGCAGGGGGATCAGCCCCAGCATTTT. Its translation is CASSLGQGDQPQHF.

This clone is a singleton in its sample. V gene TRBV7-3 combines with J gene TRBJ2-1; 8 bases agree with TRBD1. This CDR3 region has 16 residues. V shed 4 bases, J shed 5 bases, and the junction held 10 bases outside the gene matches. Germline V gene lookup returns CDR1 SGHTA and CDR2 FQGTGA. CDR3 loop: CASSSRPGGLNNEQFF. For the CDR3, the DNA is TGTGCCAGCAGCTCAAGACCAGGGGGCCTAAACAATGAGCAGTTCTTC. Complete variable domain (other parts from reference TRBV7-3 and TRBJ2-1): GAGVSQTPSNKVTEKGKYVELRCDPISGHTALYWYRQSLGQGPEFLIYFQGTGAADDSGLPNDRFFAVRPEGSVSTLKIQRTERGDSAVYLCASSSRPGGLNNEQFFGPGTRLTVL.

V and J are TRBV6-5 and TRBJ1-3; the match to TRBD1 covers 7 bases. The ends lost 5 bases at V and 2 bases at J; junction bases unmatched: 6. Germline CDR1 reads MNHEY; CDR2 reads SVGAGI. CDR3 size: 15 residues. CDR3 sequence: CASSRLTGTGNTIYF. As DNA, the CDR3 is TGTGCCAGCAGTCGACTGACAGGGACTGGAAACACCATATATTTT.

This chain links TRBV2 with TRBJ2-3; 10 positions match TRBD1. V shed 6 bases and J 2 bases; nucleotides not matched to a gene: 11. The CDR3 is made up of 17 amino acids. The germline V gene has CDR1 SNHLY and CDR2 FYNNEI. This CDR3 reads CASSSDRGRSNTDTQYF. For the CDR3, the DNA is TGTGCCAGCAGCTCTGACAGGGGGCGTTCCAACACAGATACGCAGTATTTT. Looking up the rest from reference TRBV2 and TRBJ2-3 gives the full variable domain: EPEVTQTPSHQVTQMGQEVILRCVPISNHLYFYWYRQILGQKVEFLVSFYNNEISEKSEIFDDQFSVERPDGSNFTLKIRSTKLEDSAMYFCASSSDRGRSNTDTQYFGPGTRLTVL.